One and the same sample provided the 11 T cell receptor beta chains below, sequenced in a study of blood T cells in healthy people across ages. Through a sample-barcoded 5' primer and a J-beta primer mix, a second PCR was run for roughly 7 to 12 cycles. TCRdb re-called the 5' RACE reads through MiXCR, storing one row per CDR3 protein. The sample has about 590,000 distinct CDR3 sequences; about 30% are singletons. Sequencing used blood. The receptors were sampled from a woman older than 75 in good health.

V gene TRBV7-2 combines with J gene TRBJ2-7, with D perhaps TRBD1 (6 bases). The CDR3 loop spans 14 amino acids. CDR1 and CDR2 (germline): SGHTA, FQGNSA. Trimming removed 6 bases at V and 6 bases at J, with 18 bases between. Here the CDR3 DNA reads TGTGCCAGCAGTTTTAGGTGGACAGACGGCGAGCAGTACTTC. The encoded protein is CASSFRWTDGEQYF.

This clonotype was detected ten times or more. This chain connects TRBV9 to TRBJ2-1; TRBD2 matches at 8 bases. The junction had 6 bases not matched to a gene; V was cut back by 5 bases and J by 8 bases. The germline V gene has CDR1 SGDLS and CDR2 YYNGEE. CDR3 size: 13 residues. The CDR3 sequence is CASRGGGQDEQFF. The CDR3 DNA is TGTGCCAGCAGGGGCGGGGGGCAGGATGAGCAGTTCTTC.

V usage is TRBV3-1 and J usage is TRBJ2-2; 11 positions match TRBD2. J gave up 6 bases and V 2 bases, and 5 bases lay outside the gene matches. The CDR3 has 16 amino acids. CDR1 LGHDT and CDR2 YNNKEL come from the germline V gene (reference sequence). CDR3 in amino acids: CASSQTSGGSPGELFF. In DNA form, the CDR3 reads TGTGCCAGCAGCCAAACTAGCGGGGGCTCCCCCGGGGAGCTGTTTTTT.

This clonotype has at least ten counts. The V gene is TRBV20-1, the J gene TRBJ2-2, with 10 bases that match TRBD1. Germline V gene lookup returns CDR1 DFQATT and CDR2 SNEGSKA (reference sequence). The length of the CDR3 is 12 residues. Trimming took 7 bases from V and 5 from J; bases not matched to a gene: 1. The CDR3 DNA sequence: TGCAGTGGGACAGGGGGGACCGGGGAGCTGTTTTTT. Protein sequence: CSGTGGTGELFF.

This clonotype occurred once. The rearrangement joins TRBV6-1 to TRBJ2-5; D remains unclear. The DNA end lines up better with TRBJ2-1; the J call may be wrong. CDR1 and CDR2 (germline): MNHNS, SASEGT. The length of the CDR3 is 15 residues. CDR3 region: CASSAVVGIQETQFF. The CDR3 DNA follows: TGTGCCAGCAGTGCAGTGGTAGGGATTCAGGAGACCCAGTTCTTC.

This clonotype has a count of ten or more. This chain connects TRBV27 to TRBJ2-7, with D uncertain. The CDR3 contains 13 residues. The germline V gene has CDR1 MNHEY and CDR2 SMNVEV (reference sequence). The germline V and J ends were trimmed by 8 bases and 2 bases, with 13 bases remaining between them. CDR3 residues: CASSIFPTYEQYF. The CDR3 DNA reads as TGTGCCAGCTCCATCTTCCCTACCTACGAGCAGTACTTC.

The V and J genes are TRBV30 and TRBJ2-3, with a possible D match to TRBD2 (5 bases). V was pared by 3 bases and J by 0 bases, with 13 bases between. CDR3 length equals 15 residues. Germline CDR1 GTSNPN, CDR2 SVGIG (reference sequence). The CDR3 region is CAWRSRATSTDTQYF. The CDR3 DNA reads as TGTGCCTGGAGGTCGAGGGCTACTAGCACAGATACGCAGTATTTT.

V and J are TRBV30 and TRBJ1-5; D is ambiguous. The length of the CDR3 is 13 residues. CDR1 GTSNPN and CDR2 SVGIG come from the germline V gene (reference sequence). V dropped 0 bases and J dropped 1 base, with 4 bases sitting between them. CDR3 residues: CAWSVQSNQPQHF. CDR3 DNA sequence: TGTGCCTGGAGTGTACAGAGCAATCAGCCCCAGCATTTT.

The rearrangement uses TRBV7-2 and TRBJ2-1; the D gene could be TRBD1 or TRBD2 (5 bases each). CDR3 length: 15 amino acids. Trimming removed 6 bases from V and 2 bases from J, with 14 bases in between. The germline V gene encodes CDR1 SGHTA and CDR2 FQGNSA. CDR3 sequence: CASSSRVGPYNEQFF. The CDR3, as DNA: TGTGCCAGCAGTTCGCGAGTGGGACCCTACAATGAGCAGTTCTTC.

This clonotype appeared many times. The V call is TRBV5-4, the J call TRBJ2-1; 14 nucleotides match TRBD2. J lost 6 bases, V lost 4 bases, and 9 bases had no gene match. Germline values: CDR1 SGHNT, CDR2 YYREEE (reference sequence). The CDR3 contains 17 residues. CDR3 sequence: CASSKGLAGGLGNEQFF. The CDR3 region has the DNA TGTGCCAGCAGCAAAGGACTAGCGGGGGGCCTGGGCAATGAGCAGTTCTTC.

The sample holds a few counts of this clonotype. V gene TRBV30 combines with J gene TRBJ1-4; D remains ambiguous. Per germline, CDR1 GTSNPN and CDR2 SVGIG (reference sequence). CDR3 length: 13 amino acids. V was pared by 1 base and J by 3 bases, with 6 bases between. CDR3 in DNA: TGTGCCTGGAGTGGGCGGGCTAATGAAAAACTGTTTTTT. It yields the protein CAWSGRANEKLFF.